This T cell receptor (beta chain) was recovered during a study of T cells after yellow fever vaccination. Whole-study findings and limits: After the booster, 96% of CD4 and about nine tenths of CD8 primary-response clones were re-detected.

This clonotype came up many times. The antigen is undetermined. CDR3 size: 15 residues. Germline loops: CDR1 SGHTA, CDR2 FQGNSA. With V trimmed by 1 base and J by 5 bases, 4 bases remained unmatched. TCRdb processed the 5' RACE reads anew with MiXCR; each CDR3 protein has one entry. The sample has more than 350,000 distinct CDR3 sequences, around 10% seen once. Sample: PBMCs, taken on the day of the first yellow fever vaccination. The V gene is TRBV7-2, the J gene TRBJ2-1, with 8 bases aligning to TRBD2. This sequence was found in a man younger than 30 who received the YFV17D yellow fever vaccine. The chain's CDR3 is CASSLVRGVNNEQFF. DNA for the CDR3: TGTGCCAGCAGCTTAGTGCGGGGGGTGAACAATGAGCAGTTCTTC.